Sequencing of this T cell receptor (beta chain) was carried out in a study of CD8+ T cells in alopecia areata. CDR3 length equals 13 residues. Germline V gene data show CDR1 as SQVTM and CDR2 as ANQGSEA. V lost 6 bases and J 0 bases, leaving 11 bases between the germline ends. Regarding the study as a whole: Greater clonality was observed in lesional scalp samples, especially alopecia totalis/universalis, versus normal scalp. Researchers reported that TCR sharing among patients proved less clear than in mice, possibly HLA-linked.

cDNA reverse transcribed from extracted RNA served as the sequencing template. Sequenced by immunoSEQ multiplex PCR; TCRdb stores in-frame clones only, minus some. The sample contains 70,000 to 95,000 clones, roughly 51% of which appear only once. It was from PBMCs that CD4+ and CD8+ T cells were sorted. This clone has a handful of counts. The antigen remains undetermined. The gene calls are TRBV29-1 and TRBJ1-1; D remains ambiguous. The sample was NKG2D-high CD8+ T cells sorted from blood. This TCR derives from a human donor with alopecia areata. The CDR3 loop reads CSVLDGMNTEAFF. The CDR3 nucleotides read TGCAGCGTCCTGGACGGTATGAACACTGAAGCTTTCTTT.